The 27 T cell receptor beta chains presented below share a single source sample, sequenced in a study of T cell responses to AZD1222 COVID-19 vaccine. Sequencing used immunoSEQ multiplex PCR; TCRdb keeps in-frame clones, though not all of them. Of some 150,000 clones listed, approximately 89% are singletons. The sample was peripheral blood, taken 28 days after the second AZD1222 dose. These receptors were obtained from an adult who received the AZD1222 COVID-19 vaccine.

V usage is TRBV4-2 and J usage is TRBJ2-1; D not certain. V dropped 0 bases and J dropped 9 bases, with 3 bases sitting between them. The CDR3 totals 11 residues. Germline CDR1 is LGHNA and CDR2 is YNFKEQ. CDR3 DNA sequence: TGTGCCAGCAGCCAAGATATTGAGCAGTTCTTC. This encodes CASSQDIEQFF.

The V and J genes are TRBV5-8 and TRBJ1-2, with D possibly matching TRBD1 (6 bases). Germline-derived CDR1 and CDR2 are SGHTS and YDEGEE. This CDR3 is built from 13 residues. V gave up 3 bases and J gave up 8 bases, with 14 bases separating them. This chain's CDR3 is CASSWGTQGGYTF. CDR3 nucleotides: TGTGCCAGCAGCTGGGGGACCCAGGGGGGCTACACCTTC.

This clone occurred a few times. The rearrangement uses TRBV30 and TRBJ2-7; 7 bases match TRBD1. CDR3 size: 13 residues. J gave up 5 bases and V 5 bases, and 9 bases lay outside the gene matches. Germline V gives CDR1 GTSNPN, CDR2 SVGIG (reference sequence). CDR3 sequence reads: CAWSSGTDNEQYF. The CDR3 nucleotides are TGTGCCTGGTCCTCCGGGACAGACAACGAGCAGTACTTC.

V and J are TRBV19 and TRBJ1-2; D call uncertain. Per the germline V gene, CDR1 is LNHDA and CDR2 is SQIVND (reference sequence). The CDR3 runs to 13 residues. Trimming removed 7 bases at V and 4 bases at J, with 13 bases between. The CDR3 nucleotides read TGTGCCAGTAATGAGGGATTGGGCTATGGCTACACCTTC. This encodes CASNEGLGYGYTF.

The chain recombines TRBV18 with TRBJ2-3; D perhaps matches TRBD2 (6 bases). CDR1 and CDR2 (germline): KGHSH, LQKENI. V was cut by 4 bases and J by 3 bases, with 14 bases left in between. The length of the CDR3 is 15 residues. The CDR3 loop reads CASSLGGASTDTQYF. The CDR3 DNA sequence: TGTGCCAGCTCACTGGGGGGAGCCTCAACAGATACGCAGTATTTT.

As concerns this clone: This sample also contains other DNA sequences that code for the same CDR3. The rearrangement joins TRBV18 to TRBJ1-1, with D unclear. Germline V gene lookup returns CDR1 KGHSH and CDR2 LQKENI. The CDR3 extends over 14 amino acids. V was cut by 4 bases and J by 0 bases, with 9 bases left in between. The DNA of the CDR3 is TGTGCCAGCTCACTAGGAGGACTGAACACTGAAGCTTTCTTT. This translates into CASSLGGLNTEAFF.

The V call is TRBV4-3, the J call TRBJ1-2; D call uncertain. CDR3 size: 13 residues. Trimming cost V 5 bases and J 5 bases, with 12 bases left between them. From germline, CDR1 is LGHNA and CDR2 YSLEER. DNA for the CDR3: TGCGCCAGCAGCTCTACGAACAAATATGGCTACACCTTC. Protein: CASSSTNKYGYTF.

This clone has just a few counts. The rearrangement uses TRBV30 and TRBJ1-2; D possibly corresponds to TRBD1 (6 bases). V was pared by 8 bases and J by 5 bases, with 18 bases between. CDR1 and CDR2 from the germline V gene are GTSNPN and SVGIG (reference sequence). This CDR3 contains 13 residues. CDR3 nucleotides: TGTGCCCTGGGGGGGCCCATCGGGTATGGCTACACCTTC. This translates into CALGGPIGYGYTF. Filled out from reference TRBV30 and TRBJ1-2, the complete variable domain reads SQTIHQWPATLVQPVGSPLSLECTVEGTSNPNLYWYRQAAGRGLQLLFYSVGIGQISSEVPQNLSASRPQDRQFILSSKKLLLSDSGFYLCALGGPIGYGYTFGSGTRLTVV.

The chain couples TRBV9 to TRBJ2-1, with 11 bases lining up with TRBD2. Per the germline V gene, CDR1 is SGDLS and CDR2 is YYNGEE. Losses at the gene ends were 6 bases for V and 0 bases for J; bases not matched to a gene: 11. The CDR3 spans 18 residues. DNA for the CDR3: TGTGCCAGCAACTCCGGGACTAGCGGAGGGGGCTCCTACAATGAGCAGTTCTTC. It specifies CASNSGTSGGGSYNEQFF.

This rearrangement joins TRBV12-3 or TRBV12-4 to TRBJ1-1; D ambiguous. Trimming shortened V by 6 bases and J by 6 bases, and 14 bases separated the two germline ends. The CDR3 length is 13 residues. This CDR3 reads CASSLDSVPEAFF. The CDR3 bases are TGTGCCAGCAGCCTCGACTCGGTCCCTGAAGCTTTCTTT.

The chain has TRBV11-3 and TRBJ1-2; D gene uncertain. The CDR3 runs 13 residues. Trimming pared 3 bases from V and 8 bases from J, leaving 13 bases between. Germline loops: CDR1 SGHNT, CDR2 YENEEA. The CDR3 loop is CASSFTQIRGYTF. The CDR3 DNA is TGTGCCAGCAGCTTTACTCAAATCAGGGGCTACACCTTC.

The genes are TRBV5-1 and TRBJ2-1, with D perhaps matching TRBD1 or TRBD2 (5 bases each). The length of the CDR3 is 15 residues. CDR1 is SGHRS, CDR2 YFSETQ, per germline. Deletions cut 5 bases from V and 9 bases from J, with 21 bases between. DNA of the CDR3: TGCGCCAGCAGGAAACCGGGACGAGCCTTACGTGAGCAGTTCTTC. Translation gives CASRKPGRALREQFF.

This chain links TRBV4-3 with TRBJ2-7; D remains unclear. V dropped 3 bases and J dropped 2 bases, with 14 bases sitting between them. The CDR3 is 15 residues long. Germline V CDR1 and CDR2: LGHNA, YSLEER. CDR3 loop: CASSQLAVVTYEQYF. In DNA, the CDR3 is TGCGCCAGCAGCCAGTTAGCCGTTGTCACCTACGAGCAGTACTTC.

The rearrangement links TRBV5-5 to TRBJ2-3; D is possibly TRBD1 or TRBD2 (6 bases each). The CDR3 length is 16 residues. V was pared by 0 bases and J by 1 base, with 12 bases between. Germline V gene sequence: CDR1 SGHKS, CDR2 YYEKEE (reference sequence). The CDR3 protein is CASSLAGAGGTDTQYF. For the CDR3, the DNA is TGTGCCAGCAGCTTGGCGGGGGCAGGGGGCACAGATACGCAGTATTTT.

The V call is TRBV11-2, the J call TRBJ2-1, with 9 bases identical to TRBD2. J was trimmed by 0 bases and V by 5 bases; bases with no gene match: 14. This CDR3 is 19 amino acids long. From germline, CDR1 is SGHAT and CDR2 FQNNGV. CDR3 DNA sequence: TGTGCCAGCAGCCTACTAGCGGGTTCCCAAGGGCCCTCCTACAATGAGCAGTTCTTC. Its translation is CASSLLAGSQGPSYNEQFF.

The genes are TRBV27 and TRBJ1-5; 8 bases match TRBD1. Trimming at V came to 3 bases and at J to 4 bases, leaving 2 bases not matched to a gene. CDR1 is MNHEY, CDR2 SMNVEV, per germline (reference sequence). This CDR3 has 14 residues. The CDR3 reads CASSLTGVNQPQHF. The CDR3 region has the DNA TGTGCCAGCAGTTTGACAGGGGTTAATCAGCCCCAGCATTTT.

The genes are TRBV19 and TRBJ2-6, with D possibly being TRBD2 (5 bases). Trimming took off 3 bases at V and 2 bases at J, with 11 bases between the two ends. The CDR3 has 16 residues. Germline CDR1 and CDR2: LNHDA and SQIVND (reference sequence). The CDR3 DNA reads TGTGCCAGTAGTATCGAAGGACTCACTGGGGCCAACGTCCTGACTTTC. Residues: CASSIEGLTGANVLTF.

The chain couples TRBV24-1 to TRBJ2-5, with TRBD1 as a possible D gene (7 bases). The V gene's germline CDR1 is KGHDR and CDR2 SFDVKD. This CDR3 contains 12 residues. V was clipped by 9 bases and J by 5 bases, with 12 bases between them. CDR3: CATGQAGETQYF. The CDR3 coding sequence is TGTGCCACCGGACAGGCGGGGGAGACCCAGTACTTC.

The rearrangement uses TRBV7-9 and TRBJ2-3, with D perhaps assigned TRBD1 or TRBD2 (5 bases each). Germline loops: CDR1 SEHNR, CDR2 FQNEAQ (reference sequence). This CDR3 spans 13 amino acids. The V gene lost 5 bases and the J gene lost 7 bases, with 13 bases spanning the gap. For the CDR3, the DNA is TGTGCCAGCAGCCTCGGGACCCTTAATACGCAGTATTTT. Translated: CASSLGTLNTQYF. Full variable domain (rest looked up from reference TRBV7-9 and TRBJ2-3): DTGVSQNPRHKITKRGQNVTFRCDPISEHNRLYWYRQTLGQGPEFLTYFQNEAQLEKSRLLSDRFSAERPKGSFSTLEIQRTEQGDSAMYLCASSLGTLNTQYFGPGTRLTVL.

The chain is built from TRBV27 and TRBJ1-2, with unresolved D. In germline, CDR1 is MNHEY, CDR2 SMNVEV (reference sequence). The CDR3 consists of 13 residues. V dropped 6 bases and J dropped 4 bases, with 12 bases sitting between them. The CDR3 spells CASSPLEGYGYTF. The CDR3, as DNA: TGTGCCAGCAGCCCACTAGAGGGCTATGGCTACACCTTC.

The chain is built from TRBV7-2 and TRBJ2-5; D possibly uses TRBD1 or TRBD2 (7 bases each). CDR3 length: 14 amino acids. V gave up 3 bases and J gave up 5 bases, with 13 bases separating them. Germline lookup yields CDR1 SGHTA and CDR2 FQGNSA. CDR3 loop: CASSFQGGRETQYF. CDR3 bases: TGTGCCAGCAGCTTCCAGGGGGGGCGGGAGACCCAGTACTTC.

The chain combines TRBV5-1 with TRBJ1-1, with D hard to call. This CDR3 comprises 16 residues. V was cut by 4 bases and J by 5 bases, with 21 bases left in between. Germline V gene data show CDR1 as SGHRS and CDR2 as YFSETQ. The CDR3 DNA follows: TGCGCCAGCAGCGCCCGGCCGTCCGGGTCTGGGACTGAAGCTTTCTTT. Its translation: CASSARPSGSGTEAFF.

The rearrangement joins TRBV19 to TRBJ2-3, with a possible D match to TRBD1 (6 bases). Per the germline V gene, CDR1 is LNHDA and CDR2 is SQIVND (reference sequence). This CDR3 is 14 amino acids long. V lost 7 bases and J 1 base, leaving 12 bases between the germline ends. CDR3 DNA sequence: TGTGCCAGTAAGGTGGCAGGGGGCACAGATACGCAGTATTTT. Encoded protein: CASKVAGGTDTQYF.

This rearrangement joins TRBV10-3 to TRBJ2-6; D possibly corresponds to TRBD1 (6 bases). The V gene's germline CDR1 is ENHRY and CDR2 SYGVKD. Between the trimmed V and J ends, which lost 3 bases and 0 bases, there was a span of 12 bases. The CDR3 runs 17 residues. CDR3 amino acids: CAISEQGSSSGANVLTF. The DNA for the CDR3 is TGTGCCATCAGTGAACAGGGAAGCTCCTCTGGGGCCAACGTCCTGACTTTC.

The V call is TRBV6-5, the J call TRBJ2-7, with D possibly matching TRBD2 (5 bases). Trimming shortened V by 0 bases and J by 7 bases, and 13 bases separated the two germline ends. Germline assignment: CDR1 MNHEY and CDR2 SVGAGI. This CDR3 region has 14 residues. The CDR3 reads CASSYSSGWEEQYF. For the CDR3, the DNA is TGTGCCAGCAGTTACTCCTCAGGTTGGGAGGAGCAGTACTTC.

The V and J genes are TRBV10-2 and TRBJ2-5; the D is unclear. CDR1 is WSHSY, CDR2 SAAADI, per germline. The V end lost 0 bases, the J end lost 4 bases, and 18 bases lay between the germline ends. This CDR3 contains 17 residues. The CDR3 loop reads CASSESWTYDFSETQYF. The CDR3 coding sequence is TGCGCCAGCAGTGAGTCGTGGACGTACGACTTTTCAGAGACCCAGTACTTC.

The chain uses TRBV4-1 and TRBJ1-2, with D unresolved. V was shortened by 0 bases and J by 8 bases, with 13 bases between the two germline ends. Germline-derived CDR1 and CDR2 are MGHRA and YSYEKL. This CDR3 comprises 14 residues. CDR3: CASSQDSMVGGYTF. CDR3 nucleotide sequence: TGCGCCAGCAGCCAAGACTCCATGGTCGGCGGCTACACCTTC.